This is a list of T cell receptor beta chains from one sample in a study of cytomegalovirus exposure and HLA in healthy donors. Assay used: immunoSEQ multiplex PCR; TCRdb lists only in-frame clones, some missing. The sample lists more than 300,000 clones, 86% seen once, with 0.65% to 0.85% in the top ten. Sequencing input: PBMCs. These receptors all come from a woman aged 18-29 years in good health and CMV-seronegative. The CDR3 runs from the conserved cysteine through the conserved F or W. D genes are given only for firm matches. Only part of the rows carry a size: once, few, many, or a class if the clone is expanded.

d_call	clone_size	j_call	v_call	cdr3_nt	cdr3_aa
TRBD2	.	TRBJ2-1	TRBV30	TGTGCCTGGAGTGTACAGACGGGAGGGCCCTACAATGAGCAGTTCTTC	CAWSVQTGGPYNEQFF
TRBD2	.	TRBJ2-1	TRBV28	TGTGCCAGCAGTATGGGAGGGGTACTGTTCTTC	CASSMGGVLFF
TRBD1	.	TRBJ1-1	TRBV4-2	TGTGCCAGCAGCCAACGCGGTTTTCGGGACAGGTTACGCACTGAAGCTTTCTTT	CASSQRGFRDRLRTEAFF
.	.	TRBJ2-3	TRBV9	TGTGCCAGCAGCGTAGGCTTAGCGATTAGCACAGATACGCAGTATTTT	CASSVGLAISTDTQYF
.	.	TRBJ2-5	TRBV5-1	TGCGCCAGCTCGCGGGCGGGGATGCAAGAGACCCAGTACTTC	CASSRAGMQETQYF
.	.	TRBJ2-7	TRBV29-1	TGCAGCGTTTTCTGGCATCAGGGGAACGAGCAGTACTTC	CSVFWHQGNEQYF
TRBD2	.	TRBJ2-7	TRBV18	TGTGCCAGCTCACCACCGGGTCTAGCGGGGGTCTACGAGCAGTACTTC	CASSPPGLAGVYEQYF
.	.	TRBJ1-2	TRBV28	TGTGCCAGCAGTTTAGGGGGGGCCTATGGCTACACCTTC	CASSLGGAYGYTF
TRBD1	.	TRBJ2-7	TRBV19	TGTGCCAGTGGCAACACAGGGGCCTACGAGCAGTACTTC	CASGNTGAYEQYF
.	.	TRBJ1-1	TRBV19	TGTGCCAGTAGTATCTTTCTGGAAGCTTTCTTT	CASSIFLEAFF
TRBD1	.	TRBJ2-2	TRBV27	TGTGCCAGCAGTCTCCAAAGACAGGGGGCCGGGGAGCTGTTTTTT	CASSLQRQGAGELFF
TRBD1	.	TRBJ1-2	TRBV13	TGTGCCAGCAGAATGAGGGGGCGAAGTGACTATGGCTACACCTTC	CASRMRGRSDYGYTF
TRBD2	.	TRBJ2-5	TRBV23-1	TGCGCCAGCAGTCAAGGGACTAGCGGGACTAAGTACCAAGAGACCCAGTACTTC	CASSQGTSGTKYQETQYF
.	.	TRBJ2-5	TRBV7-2	TGTGCCAGCAGCCCCCAGTATCTGGAGACCCAGTACTTC	CASSPQYLETQYF
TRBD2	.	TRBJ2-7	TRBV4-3	TGCGCCAGCAGCCAAGTCTCTCCAGCGGGGTACGAGCAGTACTTC	CASSQVSPAGYEQYF
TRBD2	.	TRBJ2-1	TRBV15	TGTGCCACCAGCAGAGATCCCCTAGCGGGAGGGAAATACAATGAGCAGTTCTTC	CATSRDPLAGGKYNEQFF
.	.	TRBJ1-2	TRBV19	TGTGCCAGTAGCGCGGGTGGCGATAAGAGCTTCTATGGCTACACCTTC	CASSAGGDKSFYGYTF
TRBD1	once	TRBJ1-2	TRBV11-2	TGTGCCAGCAGCCCCCCGGGAGGGGGCGGCTACACCTTC	CASSPPGGGGYTF
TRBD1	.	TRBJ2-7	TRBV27	TGTGCCAGCAGTTTATCCCAGACAGGGGGCTACGAGCAGTACTTC	CASSLSQTGGYEQYF
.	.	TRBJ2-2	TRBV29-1	TGCAGCGTTGGTGACTCAAACACGAACACCGGGGAGCTGTTTTTT	CSVGDSNTNTGELFF
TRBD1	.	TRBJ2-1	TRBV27	TGTGCCAGCCATCCCCAGGGGGCTCCCTACAATGAGCAGTTCTTC	CASHPQGAPYNEQFF
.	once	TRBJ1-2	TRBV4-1	TGCGCCAGCAGCCAAACCGGGACTGGGGCTCGCGGCTACACCTTC	CASSQTGTGARGYTF
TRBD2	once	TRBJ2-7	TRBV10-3	TGTGCCGCATCCCCCGGGACTAGCGGGAGCGCGTCCTCCTTC	CAASPGTSGSASSF
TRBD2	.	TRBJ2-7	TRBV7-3	TGTGCCAGCAGCTTAAAACCGGGAGGTGGTGAGCAGTACTTC	CASSLKPGGGEQYF
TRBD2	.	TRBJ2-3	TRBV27	TGTGCCAGCAGTGCCGCTAGCGGGAGTGATACAGATACGCAGTATTTT	CASSAASGSDTDTQYF
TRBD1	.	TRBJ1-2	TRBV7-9	TGTGCCAGCAGCTTTCGACAGGGGGAGGGCTATGGCTACACCTTC	CASSFRQGEGYGYTF
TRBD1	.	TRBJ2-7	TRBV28	TGTGCCAGCAGCCCCGGGACAGGGCTTTCCTACGAGCAGTACTTC	CASSPGTGLSYEQYF
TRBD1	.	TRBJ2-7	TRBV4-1	TGCGCCAGCAGCCGCAGACAGGGGCCATTAAGAACCTACGAGCAGTACTTC	CASSRRQGPLRTYEQYF